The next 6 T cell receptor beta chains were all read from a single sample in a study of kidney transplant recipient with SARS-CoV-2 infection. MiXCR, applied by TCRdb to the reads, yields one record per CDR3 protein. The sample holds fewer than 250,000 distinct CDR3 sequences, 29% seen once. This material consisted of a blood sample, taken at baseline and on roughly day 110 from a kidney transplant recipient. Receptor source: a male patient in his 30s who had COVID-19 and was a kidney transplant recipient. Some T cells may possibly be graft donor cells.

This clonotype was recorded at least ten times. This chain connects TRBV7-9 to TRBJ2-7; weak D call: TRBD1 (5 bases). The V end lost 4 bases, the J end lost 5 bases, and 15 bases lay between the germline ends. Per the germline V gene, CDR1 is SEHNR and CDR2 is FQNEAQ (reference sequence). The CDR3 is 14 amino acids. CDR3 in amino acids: CASSSLDKNDEQYF. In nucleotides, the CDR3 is TGTGCCAGCAGCTCATTGGACAAGAACGACGAGCAGTACTTC.

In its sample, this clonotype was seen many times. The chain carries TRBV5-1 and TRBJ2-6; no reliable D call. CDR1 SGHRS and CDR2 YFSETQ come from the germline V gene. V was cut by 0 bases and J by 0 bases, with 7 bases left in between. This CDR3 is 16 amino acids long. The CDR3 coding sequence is TGCGCCAGCAGCTTGGTGGGCAGCTCTGGGGCCAACGTCCTGACTTTC. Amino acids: CASSLVGSSGANVLTF.

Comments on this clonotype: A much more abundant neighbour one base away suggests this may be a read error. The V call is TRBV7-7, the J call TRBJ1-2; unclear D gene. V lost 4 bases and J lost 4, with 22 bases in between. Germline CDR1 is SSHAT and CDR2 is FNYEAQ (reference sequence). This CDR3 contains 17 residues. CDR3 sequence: CASSCTSKRRKTYGYTF. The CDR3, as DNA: TGTGCCAGCAGCTGTACATCTAAGCGCCGAAAGACCTATGGCTACACCTTC.

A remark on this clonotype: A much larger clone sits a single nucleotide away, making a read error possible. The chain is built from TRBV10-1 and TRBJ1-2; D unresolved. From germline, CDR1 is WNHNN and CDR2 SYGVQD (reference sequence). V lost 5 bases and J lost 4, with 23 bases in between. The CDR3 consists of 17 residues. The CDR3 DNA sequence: TGCGCCAGCAGTCTGAGTGCAGGATCGCGAAAGACCTATGGCTACACCTTC. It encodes CASSLSAGSRKTYGYTF.

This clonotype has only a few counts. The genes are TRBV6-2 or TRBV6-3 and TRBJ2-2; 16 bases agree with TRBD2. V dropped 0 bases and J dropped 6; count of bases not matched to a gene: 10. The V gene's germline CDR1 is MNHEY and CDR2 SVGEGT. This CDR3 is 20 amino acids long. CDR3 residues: CASSYSGLAGGPSIPGELFF. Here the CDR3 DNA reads TGTGCCAGCAGTTACTCGGGACTAGCGGGAGGGCCGAGCATCCCCGGGGAGCTGTTTTTT.

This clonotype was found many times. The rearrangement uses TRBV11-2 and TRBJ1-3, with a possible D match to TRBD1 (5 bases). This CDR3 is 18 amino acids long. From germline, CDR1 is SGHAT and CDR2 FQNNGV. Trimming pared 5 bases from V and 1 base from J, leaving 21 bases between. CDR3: CASSLQTLLQGSGNTIYF. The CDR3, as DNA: TGTGCCAGCAGCCTGCAAACCCTCTTGCAGGGTTCTGGAAACACCATATATTTT.